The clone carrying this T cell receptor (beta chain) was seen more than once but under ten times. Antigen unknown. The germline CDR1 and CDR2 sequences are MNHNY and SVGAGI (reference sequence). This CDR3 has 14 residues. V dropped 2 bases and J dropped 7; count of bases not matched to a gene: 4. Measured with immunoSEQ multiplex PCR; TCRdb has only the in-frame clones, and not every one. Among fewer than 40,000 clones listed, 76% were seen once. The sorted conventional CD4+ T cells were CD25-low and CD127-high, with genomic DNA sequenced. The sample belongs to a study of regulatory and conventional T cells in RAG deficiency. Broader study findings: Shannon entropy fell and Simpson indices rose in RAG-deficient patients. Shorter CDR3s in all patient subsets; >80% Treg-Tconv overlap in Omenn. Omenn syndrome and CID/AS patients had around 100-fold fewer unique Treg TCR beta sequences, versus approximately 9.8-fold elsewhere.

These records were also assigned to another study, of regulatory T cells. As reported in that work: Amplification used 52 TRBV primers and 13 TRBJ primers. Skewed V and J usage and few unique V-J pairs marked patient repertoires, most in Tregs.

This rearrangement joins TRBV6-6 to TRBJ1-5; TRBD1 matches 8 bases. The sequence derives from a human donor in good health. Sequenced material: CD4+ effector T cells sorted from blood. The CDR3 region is CASSYQGAGQPQHF. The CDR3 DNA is TGTGCCAGCAGTTACCAGGGGGCCGGACAGCCCCAGCATTTT.